Sequencing of this TCR beta chain was carried out in a study of patients and donors after allogeneic stem cell transplantation (dated by TCRdb to about 2020). As regards this clonotype: Which antigen it targets is not known. Base qualities are missing; no much larger clone stands one base away.

The library was prepared using RT-PCR. Sequenced using a NextSeq 550. TCRdb reprocessed the public reads (quality trimming at Q25 with fastp, clone calling with MiXCR) and kept in-frame beta chains. Each entry is one CDR3 protein sequence, shown with its most common DNA and genes. Here the sample has approximately 57,000 distinct CDR3 sequences; about 14% occur a single time. The ten largest clones add up to around a third of the sample. The sequenced material came from blood, either unsorted or a sorted T cell fraction (not recorded which). The receptor was derived from a human donor who was either an allogeneic HSCT recipient or a stem cell or donor lymphocyte infusion donor (not recorded which). It is not recorded whose cells these are; they may come from a transplant donor.

CDR3 loop: CSATGTSGTGELFF. Here is the DNA: TGCAGTGCTACAGGGACTAGCGGGACTGGGGAGCTGTTTTTT. This sequence uses TRBV20-1 and TRBJ2-2, with 13 bases matching TRBD2. The CDR3 runs 14 amino acids, cysteine and phenylalanine included. Of all the DNA, just the CDR3 is kept, 42 bases in frame from base 1. V ends up 4 bases short and J 8 bases short, with an unmatched junction base count of 4. From the germline V gene (reference sequence), CDR1 is DFQATT and CDR2 is SNEGSKA.